What follows are 12 T cell receptor beta chains derived from one specimen sequenced in a study of cytomegalovirus exposure and HLA in healthy donors (dated by TCRdb to 2016 to 2017). The library was obtained by the immunoSEQ multiplex PCR assay. For the multiplex PCR, a mixture combining 60 forward primers for TCR Vbeta segments and 13 reverse primers for TCR Jbeta segments was used. TCRdb limited this immuneACCESS table to in-frame rearrangements with V and J called. A share of clones is missing; checked studies link under half to unresolved V genes, and the rest is unexplained. For this sample there are 120,000 or so clones; 80% to 90% appear just once. Jointly, the top ten make up around 2% of the sample. The sequencing input was PBMCs. The receptors were gathered from a man aged 35 to 55 in good health and CMV-seronegative.

The chain carries TRBV9 and TRBJ2-7, with 12 bases that match TRBD1. Trimming took 0 bases from V and 2 from J; bases not matched to a gene: 9. CDR1 is SGDLS and CDR2 is YYNGEE in the germline V gene. There are 18 residues in the CDR3. CDR3 amino acids: CASSVDTGTGGPPYEQYF. For the CDR3, the DNA is TGTGCCAGCAGCGTAGACACCGGGACAGGGGGCCCCCCCTACGAGCAGTACTTC.

This clone was seen a handful of times. This chain connects TRBV19 to TRBJ1-4; maybe TRBD1 (6 bases). The germline V gene encodes CDR1 LNHDA and CDR2 SQIVND (reference sequence). The CDR3 has 15 amino acids. The V gene lost 5 bases and the J gene lost 8 bases, with 18 bases spanning the gap. The CDR3, as DNA: TGTGCCAGTAGTGCCCGGACAGCCCTGAACGAAAAACTGTTTTTT. Protein sequence: CASSARTALNEKLFF.

The chain links TRBV7-9 to TRBJ2-7; TRBD1 matches at 7 bases. Germline V gene lookup returns CDR1 SEHNR and CDR2 FQNEAQ (reference sequence). V lost 7 bases and J lost 4; bases outside the gene matches: 7. The CDR3 is 13 amino acids. DNA for the CDR3: TGTGCCAGCAATAACAGGGGCCCGTACGAGCAGTACTTC. The encoded protein is CASNNRGPYEQYF.

This clone has just one count. J is TRBJ1-2 and V is TRBV6-5; TRBD1 matches 9 bases. CDR1 MNHEY and CDR2 SVGAGI come from the germline V gene. This CDR3 is 14 amino acids long. Trimming at V came to 6 bases and at J to 7 bases, leaving 9 bases not matched to a gene. The CDR3 reads CASRSRDRAGGYTF. The CDR3 DNA is TGTGCCAGCAGATCCCGGGACAGGGCCGGTGGCTACACCTTC.

The rearrangement uses TRBV10-3 and TRBJ2-3; 8 bases line up with TRBD2. V lost 6 bases to trimming and J lost 4 bases; unmatched junction nucleotides: 12. This CDR3 spans 16 amino acids. Germline assignment: CDR1 ENHRY and CDR2 SYGVKD. Written as DNA, the CDR3 is TGTGCCATCAGAGCTTCTAGCGGGCGAGACGCAGATACGCAGTATTTT. It yields the protein CAIRASSGRDADTQYF.

V is TRBV7-2 and J is TRBJ2-1, with a possible D match to TRBD2 (5 bases). V lost 6 bases and J 11 bases, leaving 23 bases between the germline ends. In germline, CDR1 is SGHTA, CDR2 FQGNSA. The CDR3 sequence is 15 residues long. The CDR3 here is CASRKGATGNRKQFF. The CDR3 nucleotides are TGTGCCAGCAGGAAGGGTGCGACGGGGAATCGTAAGCAGTTCTTC.

The chain carries TRBV6-5 and TRBJ1-3; the D is unclear. V lost 5 bases and J lost 0, with 8 bases in between. The CDR3 sequence is 14 residues long. Germline CDR1 reads MNHEY; CDR2 reads SVGAGI. The CDR3 region is CASSRLNSGNTIYF. CDR3 bases: TGTGCCAGCAGTCGACTTAACTCTGGAAACACCATATATTTT.

This chain connects TRBV4-1 to TRBJ2-6; 9 nucleotides align to TRBD1. CDR3 length equals 19 residues. V shed 3 bases, J shed 0 bases, and the junction held 9 bases outside the gene matches. The germline CDR1 and CDR2 sequences are MGHRA and YSYEKL. The CDR3: CASSQEGQGASSGANVLTF. CDR3 DNA sequence: TGCGCCAGCAGCCAGGAGGGACAGGGTGCCTCCTCTGGGGCCAACGTCCTGACTTTC.

V usage is TRBV7-2 and J usage is TRBJ2-5; D is perhaps TRBD2 (6 bases). Germline CDR1 and CDR2: SGHTA and FQGNSA. V was shortened by 5 bases and J by 5 bases, with 18 bases between the two germline ends. This CDR3 is 15 amino acids long. The CDR3 reads CASSRSGTGRETQYF. CDR3 in DNA: TGTGCCAGCAGCCGATCCGGGACGGGGAGGGAGACCCAGTACTTC.

A few counts support this clone. This chain connects TRBV7-6 to TRBJ2-1, with D maybe TRBD1 (7 bases). The CDR3 is made up of 16 amino acids. The germline V gene has CDR1 SGHVS and CDR2 FNYEAQ. Trimming took 1 base from V and 5 from J, leaving 15 bases between them. The CDR3 DNA follows: TGTGCCAGCAGCTTAGGGCGCGGGACAGCCAACAATGAGCAGTTCTTC. Translated: CASSLGRGTANNEQFF.

In DNA, the CDR3 is TGTGCCAGCTCACCAGGTTTAGCGGAGACCCAGTACTTC. Amino acid sequence: CASSPGLAETQYF. This chain joins TRBV18 and TRBJ2-5; TRBD2 is a possible D gene (5 bases). CDR1 and CDR2 (germline): KGHSH, LQKENI. Trimming removed 2 bases at V and 5 bases at J, with 9 bases between. CDR3 length equals 13 residues.

This clone was counted only a few times. The chain links TRBV7-2 to TRBJ2-3; 11 bases line up with TRBD2. CDR1 and CDR2 from the germline V gene are SGHTA and FQGNSA. The CDR3 has 16 residues. V shed 3 bases and J 4 bases; nucleotides not matched to a gene: 6. This chain's CDR3 is CASSFYLAGGSDTQYF. The CDR3 DNA is TGTGCCAGCAGCTTCTACCTAGCGGGGGGATCAGATACGCAGTATTTT.